The present TCR beta chain was sequenced within a study of blood T cell repertoires in COVID-19. In the study overall: Italy, Spain and the United States were the sources of the convalescent and acute COVID-19 samples. T cells, B-cell-depleted T cells, or PBMCs provided the cDNA or gDNA that served as material.

As handled by the study authors: Nucleated cell counts were estimated from reference gene primer amplification. Data came from immunoSEQ multiplex PCR; TCRdb stores just in-frame clones and leaves some out. V, J and clone size are those of that table, while D and trimming were read from the DNA. The table records fewer than 300,000 clones, less than 90% of them present only once. CDR1 is ENHRY, CDR2 SYGVKD, per germline. The CDR3 is 12 amino acids. Between the trimmed V and J ends, which lost 2 bases and 2 bases, there was a span of 3 bases. The sequence was obtained from a woman aged 70-85 years with active or convalescent COVID-19. The sequencing sample was made of peripheral blood. The chain has TRBV10-3 and TRBJ1-2; D unclear. This CDR3 is CAISEENYGYTF. The CDR3 DNA is TGTGCCATCAGTGAGGAGAACTATGGCTACACCTTC.